This TCR beta chain stems from a study of T cell repertoires in cytomegalovirus infection. Study-level information: Public TCR beta signatures were indicative of both CMV infection and a matching HLA type.

To note about this clonotype: Its antigen is not known.

Germline V gene data show CDR1 as SEHNR and CDR2 as FQNEAQ (reference sequence). The CDR3 sequence is 15 residues long. V lost 1 base, J lost 9 bases, and 9 bases stayed unmatched. TCRdb passed the reads through MiXCR, listing each CDR3 protein once. The sample contains 100,000 or so distinct CDR3 sequences, roughly 40% of which appear only once. This sample comprised CD8+ T cells from cultured PBMCs, obtained from culture after CMV antigen stimulation. The receptor was isolated from a human donor in good health (CMV status not recorded). Some clones in this sample may be carry-over from other donors' samples. V usage is TRBV7-9 and J usage is TRBJ2-1; TRBD2 matches at 7 bases. Here the CDR3 reads CASSLDTGGYGEQFF. The CDR3 coding sequence is TGTGCCAGCAGCTTAGATACCGGGGGGTACGGTGAGCAGTTCTTC.